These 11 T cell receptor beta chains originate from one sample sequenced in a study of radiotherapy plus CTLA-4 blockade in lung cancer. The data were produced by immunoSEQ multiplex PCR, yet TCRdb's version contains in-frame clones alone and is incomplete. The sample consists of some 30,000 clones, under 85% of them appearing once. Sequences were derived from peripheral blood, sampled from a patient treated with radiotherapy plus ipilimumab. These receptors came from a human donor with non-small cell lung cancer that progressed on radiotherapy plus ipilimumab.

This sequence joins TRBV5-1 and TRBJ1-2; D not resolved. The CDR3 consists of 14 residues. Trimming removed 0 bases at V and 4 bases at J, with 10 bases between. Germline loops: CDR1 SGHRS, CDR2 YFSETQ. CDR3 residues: CASSLDVGSYGYTF. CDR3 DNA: TGCGCCAGCAGCTTGGATGTGGGAAGCTATGGCTACACCTTC.

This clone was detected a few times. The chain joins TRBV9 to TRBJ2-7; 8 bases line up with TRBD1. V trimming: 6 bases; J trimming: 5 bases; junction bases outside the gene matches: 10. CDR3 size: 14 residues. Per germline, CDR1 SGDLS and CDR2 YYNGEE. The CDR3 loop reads CASNEGQGAHEQYF. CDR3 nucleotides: TGTGCCAGCAACGAAGGGCAGGGGGCCCACGAGCAGTACTTC.

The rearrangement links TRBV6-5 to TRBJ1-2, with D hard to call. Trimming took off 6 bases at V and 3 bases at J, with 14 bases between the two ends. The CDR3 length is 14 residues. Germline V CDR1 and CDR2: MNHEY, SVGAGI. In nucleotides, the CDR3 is TGTGCCAGCAGGCGAGACGGGATTTACTATGGCTACACCTTC. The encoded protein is CASRRDGIYYGYTF.

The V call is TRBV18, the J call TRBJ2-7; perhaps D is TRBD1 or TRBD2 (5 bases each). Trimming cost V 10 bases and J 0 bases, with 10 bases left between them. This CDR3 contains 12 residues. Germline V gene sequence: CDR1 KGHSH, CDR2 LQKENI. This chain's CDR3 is CATGRTSYEQYF. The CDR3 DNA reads TGTGCCACGGGACGGACCTCCTACGAGCAGTACTTC.

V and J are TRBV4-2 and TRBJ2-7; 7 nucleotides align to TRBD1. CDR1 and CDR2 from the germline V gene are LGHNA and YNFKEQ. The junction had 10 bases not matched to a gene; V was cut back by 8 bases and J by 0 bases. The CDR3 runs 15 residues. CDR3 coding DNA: TGTGCCAGCGCACAGGGGACGGATAGCTCCTACGAGCAGTACTTC. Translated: CASAQGTDSSYEQYF.

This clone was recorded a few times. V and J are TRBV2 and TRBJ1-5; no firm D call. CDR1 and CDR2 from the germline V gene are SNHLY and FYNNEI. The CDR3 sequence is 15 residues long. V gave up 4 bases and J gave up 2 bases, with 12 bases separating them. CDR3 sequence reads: CASSGRRVGNQPQHF. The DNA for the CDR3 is TGTGCCAGCAGTGGCCGAAGGGTGGGCAATCAGCCCCAGCATTTT.

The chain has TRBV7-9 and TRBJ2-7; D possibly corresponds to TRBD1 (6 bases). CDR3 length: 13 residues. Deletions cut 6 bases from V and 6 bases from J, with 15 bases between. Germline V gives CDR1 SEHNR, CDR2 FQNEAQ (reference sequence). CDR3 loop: CASRETGTPEQYF. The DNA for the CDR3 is TGTGCCAGCAGGGAGACCGGGACACCCGAGCAGTACTTC.

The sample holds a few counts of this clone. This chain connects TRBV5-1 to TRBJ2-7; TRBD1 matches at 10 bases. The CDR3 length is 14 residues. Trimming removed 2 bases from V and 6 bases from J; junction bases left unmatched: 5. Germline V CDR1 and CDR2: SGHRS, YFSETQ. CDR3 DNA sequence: TGCGCCAGCAGCTTATCCGGGACAGGGGTCGAGCAGTACTTC. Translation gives CASSLSGTGVEQYF.

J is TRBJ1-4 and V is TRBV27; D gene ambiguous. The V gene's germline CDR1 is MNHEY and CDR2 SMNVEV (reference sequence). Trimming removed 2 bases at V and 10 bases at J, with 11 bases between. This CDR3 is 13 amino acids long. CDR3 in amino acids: CASSLRVEGKLFF. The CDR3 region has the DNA TGTGCCAGCAGTTTACGCGTGGAGGGAAAACTGTTTTTT.

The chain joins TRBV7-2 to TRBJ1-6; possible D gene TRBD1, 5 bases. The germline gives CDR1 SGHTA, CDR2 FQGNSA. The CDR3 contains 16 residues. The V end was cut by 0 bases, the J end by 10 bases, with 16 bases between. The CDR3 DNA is TGTGCCAGCAGCTTAGCGGAGGGGTCGGGTTTCTCACCCCTCCACTTT. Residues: CASSLAEGSGFSPLHF.

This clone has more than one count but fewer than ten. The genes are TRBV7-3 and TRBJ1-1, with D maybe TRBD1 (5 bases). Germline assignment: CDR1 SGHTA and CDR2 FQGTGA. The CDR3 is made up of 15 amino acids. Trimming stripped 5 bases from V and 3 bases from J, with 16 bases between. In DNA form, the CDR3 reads TGTGCCAGCAGCCCCTTCGGGGGGACGGACACTGAAGCTTTCTTT. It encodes CASSPFGGTDTEAFF.